This TCR beta chain stems from a study of B cell selection in AIRE deficiency (dated by TCRdb to the late 2010s). Regarding the study in general: TCRbeta repertoires of sorted blood CD4+ conventional T cells and regulatory T cells were compared between AIRE-deficient patients and healthy controls. The TCR-sequenced cohort comprised about 5 AIRE-deficient APECED patients and about 5 healthy control donors.

CD4+CD25hiCD127low/negative cells were sorted as the regulatory T cell population. Control samples came from healthy donors unrelated to the patients. Sorting of Tconv and Treg cells intended for TCRbeta sequencing was performed on a FACSAria flow cytometer. Sorted cells were collected in 5-ml round-bottom polystyrene tubes, and dry cell pellets were stored frozen at -80 degrees C prior to sequencing. The CDR3 has 14 amino acids, counting the end cysteine and phenylalanine. Only CDR3 DNA remains: 42 bases, in frame from the first base. From a lookup of the germline V gene, CDR1 and CDR2 are SGHAT and FQNNGV. The germline ends are 9 bases apart after V is trimmed by 3 bases and J by 1 base. The immunoSEQ platform was used for TCRbeta chain sequencing. The authors' pipeline ran thus. When Treg repertoires were pooled, about 5.65x10^4 distinct TCRbeta sequences were obtained from patients and roughly 9.6x10^4 from healthy donors. Treg TCRbeta sequences found in two or more individuals were classed as public, and these public Treg TCRbeta sequences were then looked for in Tconv repertoires. To test for differences between groups, Mann-Whitney U tests with Bonferroni-Dunn correction were run in GraphPad Prism 7.03. The clones in this table, taken by TCRdb from immuneACCESS, are in-frame only. Not every clone is retained; where verified, under half of the shortfall comes from an unresolved V gene, and the cause of the rest is unknown. The V and J calls and the clone size are those of that table, but D and trimming were determined from the DNA. In this sample the table shows tens of thousands of clones, about nine tenths of which occur a single time. Together, the top ten hold approximately 1.4% of the sample.

To note about this clone: What this receptor recognizes is not known. Base qualities were left out, and no much larger clone turns up one base away.

On the study overall, not on this receptor specifically: Only TCRbeta chains were sequenced; roughly a third of shared healthy-donor Treg sequences also occurred in healthy Tconv, possibly because of differing TCRalpha chains. In terms of TCRBV gene usage, CDR3 length and TCR diversity, Tconv and Treg cells from AIRE-deficient patients looked similar to Tconv and Treg cells from healthy donors. Around 30% of Treg TCRbeta sequences shared among healthy donors appeared in patient Tconv cells, suggesting diversion of Treg-biased clones into the Tconv compartment. Among some 3,600 shared Treg TCRbeta sequences, more than 30% were found to be shared only among healthy donors and roughly 8.7% only among patients, suggesting that Treg selection is less efficient in the absence of AIRE. Shorter CDR3s were found in shared Treg sequences, reflecting a bias toward rearrangements containing few non-templated nucleotide insertions.

This receptor was taken from a human donor in good health. Specimen: CD4+CD25+ Tregs sorted from PBMCs. The sequence is built from TRBV11-2 and TRBJ2-5, with the D gene call left open. The nucleotides read TGTGCCAGCAGCTTTAGTGGGCCCCAAGAGACCCAGTACTTC. This sequence encodes CASSFSGPQETQYF.